A selection of T cell receptor beta chains follows, all from one sample in a study of PD-1 blockade in classical Hodgkin lymphoma. Sequencing used immunoSEQ multiplex PCR; TCRdb keeps in-frame clones, though not all of them. In the table there are tens of thousands of clones, just under 80% of which are singletons. The sequences come from peripheral blood mononuclear cells (PBMCs), collected at baseline. Receptor source: a human donor with classical Hodgkin lymphoma. The CDR3 runs from the conserved cysteine through the conserved F or W. The order of the fields is J gene, clone size, D gene, V gene, CDR3 DNA, CDR3 protein. A D gene is named only where the DNA matches it firmly. Some rows mark clone size as missing; the rest say once, few, many or name a class of expanded clone.

>TRBJ2-1|NA|NA|TRBV9
TGTGCCAGCAGCGTAGGGCCACTGAATGAGCAGTTCTTC
CASSVGPLNEQFF
>TRBJ2-7|NA|NA|TRBV4-2
TGTGCCAGCAGCCAAGGCAGGGGCTCCTACGAGCAGTACTTC
CASSQGRGSYEQYF
>TRBJ1-3|NA|NA|TRBV5-6
TGTGCCATGGGCACAGGCCCTGGAAACACCATATATTTT
CAMGTGPGNTIYF
>TRBJ1-4|NA|NA|TRBV20-1
TGCAGTGCCCTGTTTACTGAAAAACTGTTTTTT
CSALFTEKLFF
>TRBJ2-2|once|NA|TRBV19
TGTGCCAGTAGCCCGATCGGGGGCGCGAACACCGGGGAGCTGTTTTTT
CASSPIGGANTGELFF
>TRBJ1-2|NA|NA|TRBV28
TGTGCCAGCAGTTTGAACGGCTATGGCTACACCTTC
CASSLNGYGYTF
>TRBJ2-7|NA|NA|TRBV19
TGTGCCAGTAGTATAACTCCTGTCTACGAGCAGTACTTC
CASSITPVYEQYF
>TRBJ1-2|few|NA|TRBV10-3
TGTGCCATCAGCGTACAAAACTATGGCTACACCTTC
CAISVQNYGYTF
>TRBJ1-3|NA|NA|TRBV10-2
TGCGCCAGCAGTGAGTCACCAGGAAACACCATATATTTT
CASSESPGNTIYF
>TRBJ2-5|NA|TRBD1|TRBV18
TGTGCCAGCTCACCAAAGACAGGGCAAGAGACCCAGTACTTC
CASSPKTGQETQYF
>TRBJ1-5|NA|TRBD1|TRBV10-2
TGCGCCAGCAGTGAGTGGGGACAGGGGCCTAGCAATCAGCCCCAGCATTTT
CASSEWGQGPSNQPQHF
>TRBJ1-2|few|NA|TRBV14
TGTGCCAGCAGCCAAGCCGCTAAGGGGTATGGCTACACCTTC
CASSQAAKGYGYTF
>TRBJ2-2|NA|TRBD1|TRBV29-1
TGCAGCGTTGAGACAGGGGGCGCCGGGGAGCTGTTTTTT
CSVETGGAGELFF
>TRBJ2-5|NA|NA|TRBV7-2
TGTGCCAGCAGCGGTTGGGCCGCCCCCCAGAAGACCCAGTACTTC
CASSGWAAPQKTQYF
>TRBJ2-1|NA|NA|TRBV6-6
TGTGCCAGCACCTCCAGGGGCCCATACAATGAGCAGTTCTTC
CASTSRGPYNEQFF
>TRBJ1-4|NA|TRBD1|TRBV5-4
TGTGCCAGCAGCTTTTGGGACAGGGGGATTGAGAATGAAAAACTGTTTTTT
CASSFWDRGIENEKLFF
>TRBJ2-2|few|NA|TRBV5-4
TGTGCCAGCAGCTTGGAGCCCACCGGGGAGCTGTTTTTT
CASSLEPTGELFF
>TRBJ2-1|once|NA|TRBV6-1
TGTGCCAGTTCCACATACAATGAGCAGTTCTTC
CASSTYNEQFF
>TRBJ1-6|few|NA|TRBV7-6
TGTGCCAGCAGCTTAGCGGCAAGGGGATGGGATTCACCCCTCCACTTT
CASSLAARGWDSPLHF
>TRBJ1-2|few|NA|TRBV5-4
TGTGCCAGCAGCTTTCCGGGGGGTGAGGGTGGCTACACCTTC
CASSFPGGEGGYTF
>TRBJ1-2|NA|NA|TRBV13
TGTGCCAGCAGCTTAGGGACGGGTAACTATGGCTACACCTTC
CASSLGTGNYGYTF
>TRBJ2-3|NA|TRBD2|TRBV13
TGTGCCAGCAGCTCCGCGACTAGCGGGGGGGCAGATACGCAGTATTTT
CASSSATSGGADTQYF
>TRBJ2-7|NA|NA|TRBV5-4
TGTGCCAGCAGCTTGGAGGTAGCTGCAGCCTACGAGCAGTACTTC
CASSLEVAAAYEQYF
>TRBJ2-7|NA|NA|TRBV5-5
TGTGCCAGCAGCTTGGTTGGGACCTACGAGCAGTACTTC
CASSLVGTYEQYF
>TRBJ2-2|once|TRBD2|TRBV15
TGTGCCACCAGACTTAGCGGGGGGCTTTACTCCGGGGAGCTGTTTTTT
CATRLSGGLYSGELFF
>TRBJ2-7|NA|NA|TRBV4-1
TGCGCCAGCGGGAGCTCCTACGAGCAGTACTTC
CASGSSYEQYF
>TRBJ2-1|NA|TRBD2|TRBV27
TGTGCCAGCAGCCGCTTAGCGGGGGAGAACAATGAGCAGTTCTTC
CASSRLAGENNEQFF
>TRBJ2-5|NA|TRBD2|TRBV12-5
TGTGCTAGTGGTTTGGTACTGGGGACTAGCGGGGGAACCAAAGAGACCCAGTACTTC
CASGLVLGTSGGTKETQYF
>TRBJ1-5|NA|NA|TRBV23-1
TGCGCCAGCCTGCGAGGGGCAAAAAGTACGGGCAATCAGCCCCAGCATTTT
CASLRGAKSTGNQPQHF
>TRBJ1-1|NA|NA|TRBV4-1
TGCGCCAGCAGCCGAATTCCCCGGGCAGCGAACACTGAAGCTTTCTTT
CASSRIPRAANTEAFF
>TRBJ1-3|once|NA|TRBV4-1
TGCGCCAGCAGCCAAGTGGGGAAACTAAACACCATATATTTT
CASSQVGKLNTIYF
>TRBJ2-2|NA|NA|TRBV4-2
TGTGCCAGCAGCCAAGTACTAGGGAACACCGGGGAGCTGTTTTTT
CASSQVLGNTGELFF
>TRBJ1-1|few|NA|TRBV5-1
TGCGCCAGCAGGGAGGGTACCAGGGAAGCTTTCTTT
CASREGTREAFF
>TRBJ2-7|NA|TRBD2|TRBV13
TGTGCCAGCAGGGCCGGGACTAGCGCCTACGAGCAGTACTTC
CASRAGTSAYEQYF
>TRBJ2-3|few|NA|TRBV7-9
TGTGCCAGCAGCTACGACCGGGAAGATACGCAGTATTTT
CASSYDREDTQYF
>TRBJ2-7|NA|NA|TRBV9
TGTGCCCGCAGCTGGGGAGGGGGGCGCGAGCAGTACTTC
CARSWGGGREQYF
>TRBJ2-2|NA|TRBD2|TRBV7-8
TGTGCCAGCAGCCCTCGGGGGGGGTTTAGAAGCAACGGGGAGCTGTTTTTT
CASSPRGGFRSNGELFF
>TRBJ1-6|NA|TRBD1|TRBV6-5
TGTGCCAGCAGTTCCTCCGGGACAGGGGGAGGATCACCCCTCCACTTT
CASSSSGTGGGSPLHF
>TRBJ2-7|few|NA|TRBV7-2
TGTGCCAGCAGCTACACCTCCTACGAGCAGTACTTC
CASSYTSYEQYF
>TRBJ2-7|NA|NA|TRBV29-1
TGCAGCGTTGAAGATAGGGCAGGGGAGGGCGAGCAGTACTTC
CSVEDRAGEGEQYF